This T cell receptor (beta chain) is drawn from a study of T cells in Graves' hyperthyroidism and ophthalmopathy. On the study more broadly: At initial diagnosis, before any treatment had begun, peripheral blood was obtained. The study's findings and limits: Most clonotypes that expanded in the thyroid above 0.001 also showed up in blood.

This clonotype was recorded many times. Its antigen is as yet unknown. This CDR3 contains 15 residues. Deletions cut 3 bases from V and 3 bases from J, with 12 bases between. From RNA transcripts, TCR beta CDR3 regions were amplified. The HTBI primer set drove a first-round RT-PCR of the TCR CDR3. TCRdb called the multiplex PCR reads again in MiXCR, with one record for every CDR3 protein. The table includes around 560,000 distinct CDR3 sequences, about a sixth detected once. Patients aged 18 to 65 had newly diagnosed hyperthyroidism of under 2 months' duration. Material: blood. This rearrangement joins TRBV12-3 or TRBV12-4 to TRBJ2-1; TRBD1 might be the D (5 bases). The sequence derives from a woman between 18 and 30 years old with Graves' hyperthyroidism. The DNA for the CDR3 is TGTGCCAGCAGTTTTAGCAGGGCGCTCTACAATGAGCAGTTCTTC. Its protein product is CASSFSRALYNEQFF.